The entry that follows covers one TCR beta chain sequence. The sample is drawn from a study of T cell responses to AZD1222 COVID-19 vaccine. Clones were read by immunoSEQ multiplex PCR, and TCRdb kept only the in-frame ones, dropping some. The repertoire holds 150,000 to 200,000 clones, with 85% to 95% as singletons. The CDR3 extends over 12 amino acids. Trimming stripped 4 bases from V and 2 bases from J, with 4 bases between. CDR1 LGHDT and CDR2 YNNKEL come from the germline V gene (reference sequence). The origin of this receptor is an adult in good health. The genes are TRBV3-1 (or the pseudogene TRBV3-2) and TRBJ2-3, with D unresolved. Source: peripheral blood, taken on day 0 of AZD1222 vaccination. CDR3: CASSLLTDTQYF. DNA of the CDR3: TGTGCCAGCAGCCTCCTCACAGATACGCAGTATTTT.